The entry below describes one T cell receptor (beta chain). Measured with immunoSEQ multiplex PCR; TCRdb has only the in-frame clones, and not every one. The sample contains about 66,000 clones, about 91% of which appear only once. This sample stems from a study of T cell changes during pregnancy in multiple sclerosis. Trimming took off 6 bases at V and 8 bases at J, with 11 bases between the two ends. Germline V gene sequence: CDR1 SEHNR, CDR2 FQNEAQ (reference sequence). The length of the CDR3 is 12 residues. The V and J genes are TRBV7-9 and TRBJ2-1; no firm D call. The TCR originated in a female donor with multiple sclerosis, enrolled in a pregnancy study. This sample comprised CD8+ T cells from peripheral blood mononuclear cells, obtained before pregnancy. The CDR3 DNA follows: TGTGCCAGCAGTGATACCCGGGATGAGCAGTTCTTC. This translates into CASSDTRDEQFF. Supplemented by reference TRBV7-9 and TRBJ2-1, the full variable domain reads DTGVSQNPRHKITKRGQNVTFRCDPISEHNRLYWYRQTLGQGPEFLTYFQNEAQLEKSRLLSDRFSAERPKGSFSTLEIQRTEQGDSAMYLCASSDTRDEQFFGPGTRLTVL.